Listed below are T cell receptor beta chains from one sample, sequenced in a study of blood T cell repertoires in COVID-19. Some clones are missing from TCRdb's copy, which holds only in-frame ones; the method was immunoSEQ multiplex PCR. The profile shows about 300,000 clones, approximately 89% of them singletons. The material sequenced was PBMCs or T cells enriched from blood (not recorded which). These receptor sequences come from a woman in her forties or fifties who had been exposed to COVID-19. Each CDR3 is given with its conserved first and last residue. The order of the fields is J gene, D gene, clone size, V gene, CDR3 DNA, CDR3 protein. The D gene is left open where the match is weak. Size tells how often a clone was seen (once, few, many) or the class of an expanded clone, and some rows leave it out.

J gene: TRBJ2-1
D gene: .
clone size: .
V gene: TRBV3-1/TRBV3-2
CDR3 DNA: TGTGCCAGCAGCCAAGATGGCGGAACCTCCTACAATGAGCAGTTCTTC
CDR3 protein: CASSQDGGTSYNEQFF

J gene: TRBJ2-7
D gene: TRBD2
clone size: .
V gene: TRBV4-2
CDR3 DNA: TGTGCCAGCAGCGGGGTAGCGGGCGAAACCTACGAGCAGTACTTC
CDR3 protein: CASSGVAGETYEQYF

J gene: TRBJ1-1
D gene: TRBD1
clone size: once
V gene: TRBV5-1
CDR3 DNA: TGCGCCAGCAGCTTGGGGGACAGGGAATTGCATGCTTTCTTT
CDR3 protein: CASSLGDRELHAFF

J gene: TRBJ2-7
D gene: .
clone size: .
V gene: TRBV11-2
CDR3 DNA: TGTGCCAGCAGCTTATACCCGGGGGTAAGCTCCTACGAGCAGTACTTC
CDR3 protein: CASSLYPGVSSYEQYF

J gene: TRBJ1-2
D gene: .
clone size: .
V gene: TRBV4-1
CDR3 DNA: TGCGCCAGCAGCCATACTCAGGGGCTCAGTAACTATGGCTACACCTTC
CDR3 protein: CASSHTQGLSNYGYTF

J gene: TRBJ2-5
D gene: TRBD1
clone size: .
V gene: TRBV6-5
CDR3 DNA: TGTGCCAGCAGTCCGACAGGGTCGTGGGAGACCCAGTACTTC
CDR3 protein: CASSPTGSWETQYF

J gene: TRBJ1-5
D gene: .
clone size: .
V gene: TRBV28
CDR3 DNA: TGTGCCTCGAGGAGGTCCACCGGCATTAGCAATCAGCCCCAGCATTTT
CDR3 protein: CASRRSTGISNQPQHF

J gene: TRBJ2-3
D gene: .
clone size: .
V gene: TRBV19
CDR3 DNA: TGTGCCAGTAGTCCGCGCCGGGGGGATACGCAGTATTTT
CDR3 protein: CASSPRRGDTQYF

J gene: TRBJ2-5
D gene: TRBD2
clone size: .
V gene: TRBV7-9
CDR3 DNA: TGTGCCAGCAGCTTAACTAGCGGGGGGGGCAGCGAGACCCAGTACTTC
CDR3 protein: CASSLTSGGGSETQYF

J gene: TRBJ2-5
D gene: .
clone size: .
V gene: TRBV3-1/TRBV3-2
CDR3 DNA: TGTGCCAGCAGCCAAAAAGGAACGCGCAGGGGCCAAGAGACCCAGTACTTC
CDR3 protein: CASSQKGTRRGQETQYF

J gene: TRBJ1-4
D gene: .
clone size: .
V gene: TRBV5-1
CDR3 DNA: TGCGCCAGCAGACAGGATACGTCCACAACTAATGAAAAACTGTTTTTT
CDR3 protein: CASRQDTSTTNEKLFF

J gene: TRBJ2-5
D gene: TRBD1
clone size: .
V gene: TRBV24-1
CDR3 DNA: TGTGCCACCGGGGGACAGGGGGATGGGGAGACCCAGTACTTC
CDR3 protein: CATGGQGDGETQYF

J gene: TRBJ2-3
D gene: TRBD2
clone size: .
V gene: TRBV5-3
CDR3 DNA: TGTGCCAGAAGCTTACCCCGGACTAGCGGGGGGGTCCCAGATACGCAGTATTTT
CDR3 protein: CARSLPRTSGGVPDTQYF

J gene: TRBJ2-7
D gene: .
clone size: once
V gene: TRBV5-1
CDR3 DNA: TGCGCCAGCAGCTTGGTTCTCCGGGACGAGCAGTACTTC
CDR3 protein: CASSLVLRDEQYF

J gene: TRBJ1-1
D gene: .
clone size: .
V gene: TRBV12-3/TRBV12-4
CDR3 DNA: TGTGCCAGCAGTTTGAACAGGGACACTGAAGCTTTCTTT
CDR3 protein: CASSLNRDTEAFF

J gene: TRBJ1-2
D gene: TRBD1
clone size: .
V gene: TRBV6-5
CDR3 DNA: TGTGCCAGCAGTCCTCCGGGACAGCAGAACTATGGCTACACCTTC
CDR3 protein: CASSPPGQQNYGYTF

J gene: TRBJ2-3
D gene: TRBD2
clone size: .
V gene: TRBV28
CDR3 DNA: TGTGCCAGCAGTAAGGGACTAGCGGCAGATACGCAGTATTTT
CDR3 protein: CASSKGLAADTQYF

J gene: TRBJ2-3
D gene: TRBD1
clone size: .
V gene: TRBV19
CDR3 DNA: TGTGCCAGTAAGGAGGACAGGGTGGAAGATACGCAGTATTTT
CDR3 protein: CASKEDRVEDTQYF

J gene: TRBJ2-1
D gene: TRBD1
clone size: .
V gene: TRBV19
CDR3 DNA: TGTGCCAGTAGTATCGGACAGGGGCGCAATGAGCAGTTCTTC
CDR3 protein: CASSIGQGRNEQFF

J gene: TRBJ2-5
D gene: TRBD2
clone size: .
V gene: TRBV5-1
CDR3 DNA: TGCGCCAGCAGCTTGGGCCCTCTTAGCGGGGAGAGCCAAGAGACCCAGTACTTC
CDR3 protein: CASSLGPLSGESQETQYF

J gene: TRBJ1-2
D gene: .
clone size: once
V gene: TRBV5-4
CDR3 DNA: TGTGCCAGCAGCGTGGTTCGTCAGCGTGGCTACACCTTC
CDR3 protein: CASSVVRQRGYTF

J gene: TRBJ1-5
D gene: .
clone size: .
V gene: TRBV28
CDR3 DNA: TGTGCCAGCTACAGGGTTAGCAATCAGCCCCAGCATTTT
CDR3 protein: CASYRVSNQPQHF